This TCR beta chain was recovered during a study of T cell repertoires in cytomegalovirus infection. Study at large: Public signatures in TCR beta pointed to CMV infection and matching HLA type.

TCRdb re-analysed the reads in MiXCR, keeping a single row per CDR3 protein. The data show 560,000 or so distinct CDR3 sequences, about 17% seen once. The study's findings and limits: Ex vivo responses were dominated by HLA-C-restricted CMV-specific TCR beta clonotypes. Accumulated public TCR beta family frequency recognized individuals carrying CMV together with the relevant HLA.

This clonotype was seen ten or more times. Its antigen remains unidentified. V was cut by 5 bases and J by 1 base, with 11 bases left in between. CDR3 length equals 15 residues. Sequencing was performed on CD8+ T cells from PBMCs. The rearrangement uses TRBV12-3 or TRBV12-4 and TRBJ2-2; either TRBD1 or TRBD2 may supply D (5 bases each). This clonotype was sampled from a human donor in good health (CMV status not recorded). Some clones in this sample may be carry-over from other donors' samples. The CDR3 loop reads CASSPGRVNTGELFF. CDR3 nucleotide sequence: TGTGCCAGCAGTCCGGGACGGGTGAACACCGGGGAGCTGTTTTTT.